This T cell receptor (beta chain) was found in a study of read filtering for tumor transcriptome and immune sequencing (dated by TCRdb to the early 2020s). For the wider study: The cohort was composed of roughly 18 male and 14 to 15 female patients, with a mean age of approximately 62 years and an age range of roughly 47 to 80. Under revised international staging, about 8 patients fell into R-ISS I, around 15 into R-ISS II and about 7 into R-ISS III. After DNase treatment, whole-transcriptome libraries were prepared with the TruSeq RNA Access Library Prep Kit. Per sample, about 3.5 to 11 million TCR-region mapped reads were obtained with IR-seq, compared with only about 80 to 1,400 with RNA-seq. Using the same bone marrow samples, the study compared TCR repertoires obtained by targeted immune repertoire sequencing with those obtained by bulk whole-transcriptome sequencing. One of the main goals was to work out a read-filtering strategy for immune repertoire data, in particular whether clonotypes backed by only a single read should be removed.

Results the study describes overall, beyond this receptor: IR-seq captured clonotypes at much higher depth and more reliably than RNA-seq, and smaller IR-seq throughput sufficed to identify most shared clonotypes. Removing single-read clonotypes increased the correlation between IR-seq and RNA-seq shared clonotype proportions. The sorted CD138-negative fraction was a mixed bone marrow immune population, not purified T cells. In IR-seq, roughly four fifths of clonotypes but approximately 3.7% of total reads were represented by single-read clonotypes, whereas in RNA-seq, about 76% of clonotypes and approximately 44% of reads were represented by single-read clonotypes.

In this sample, this clonotype turned up many times. No cognate antigen has been identified for it. No much larger clone exists at a distance of one base, and base qualities are not known. The CDR3 sequence holds 18 residues, the cysteine and phenylalanine included. Only CDR3 DNA remains: 54 bases, in frame from the first base. After removal of 2 bases from V and 0 bases from J, the junction retains 12 bases not matched to a gene. From a lookup of the germline V gene, CDR1 and CDR2 are MDHEN and SYDVKM. Every patient had bone marrow sampled at the time of active disease. Ficoll-Hypaque density gradient centrifugation was used to isolate the bone marrow mononuclear cells. CD138-negative cells were obtained by negative selection after labeling with CD138 magnetic microbeads on a MACS separator, removing myeloma plasma cells. Flow cytometry with CD138 antibodies on an Attune NxT was used to check how pure the isolated cells were. TRIzol reagent was used to extract total RNA, which was then quantified with a NanoDrop spectrophotometer. For each patient, the CD138-negative bone marrow sample underwent paired RNA-seq and IR-seq.

Starting from about 400 ng RNA, TCR libraries were constructed with the Immunoverse kit using molecular barcoded adaptors that cover the alpha/delta and beta/gamma chains. The same RNA used for transcriptome sequencing was used for TCR library preparation. Sequencing of the TCR libraries was done on an Illumina HiSeq 4000 with 2 x 150 cycles. The authors processed their data as follows. TCR reads were aligned to human V, D, J and C references and assembled into CDR3 clonotypes with MiXCR, including quality filtering and error correction. Clonotype counts and gene usage diversity were analyzed with the tcR package in R. For inspection of raw mapping reads, RNA-seq reads were mapped by STAR aligner version 2.5.3a onto GRCh37 of the human genome. To test the effect of sequencing depth on detected clonotypes, IR-seq fastq files were randomly downsampled using Seqtk 1.3. TCRdb ran its own pipeline on the public reads, namely fastp trimming at Q25 and MiXCR clone calling, and kept in-frame beta chains. Each entry is one CDR3 protein sequence, shown with its most common DNA and genes. The V and J calls, along with clone size, are taken from TCRdb and not from the paper's own processing. The sample table lists tens of thousands of distinct CDR3 sequences, 15% to 20% of them with a count of one. Of the sample, approximately 40% falls within the top ten clones.

The V and J genes are TRBV28 and TRBJ2-5; TRBD1 matches 7 bases in the middle. This TCR came from a donor at least 40 years old with multiple myeloma. The sample taken for sequencing was a population of CD138-negative cells sorted from bone marrow. This specimen's cell subset or site label, per the study, means: bone marrow mononuclear cells depleted of CD138+ plasma/myeloma cells by negative magnetic selection. The nucleotide sequence reads as follows: TGTGCCAGCAGTTTAAGCCCCGGGACAGCCGAAAACCAAGAGACCCAGTACTTC. This encodes CASSLSPGTAENQETQYF.